This T cell receptor (beta chain) was found in a study of early T cells in non-severe SARS-CoV-2 infection. About the research overall: Sequenced material consisted of bulk RNA (from unsorted whole blood), and chains were unpaired.

Individual cDNA molecules received unique molecular identifiers. TCRdb re-analysed the 5' RACE reads in MiXCR, keeping a single row per CDR3 protein. The table records tens of thousands of distinct CDR3 sequences, about 12% of them present only once. This clonotype was detected a few times. Its matching antigen is unknown. The CDR3 is 14 amino acids. Germline V gene lookup returns CDR1 LNHNV and CDR2 YYDKDF (reference sequence). V dropped 3 bases and J dropped 4 bases, with 9 bases sitting between them. Study results and limitations: Matches to VDJdb favored anti-spike CD8 responses and missed private and CD4 specificities.

V gene TRBV15 combines with J gene TRBJ2-2; D unclear. The sequence was collected from an adult who was a healthcare worker with PCR-confirmed SARS-CoV-2 infection or an uninfected control (not recorded which). The sample was whole blood. In DNA, the CDR3 is TGTGCCACCAGCAGGGACGTTGGCACCGGGGAGCTGTTTTTT. The encoded protein is CATSRDVGTGELFF. Full variable domain (outside the CDR3, taken from reference TRBV15 and TRBJ2-2): DAMVIQNPRYQVTQFGKPVTLSCSQTLNHNVMYWYQQKSSQAPKLLFHYYDKDFNNEADTPDNFQSRRPNTSFCFLDIRSPGLGDTAMYLCATSRDVGTGELFFGEGSRLTVL.